The entry below describes one T cell receptor (beta chain). The sample originates from a study of shared T cell receptors in the human thymus. The J segment lost 4 bases and the V segment lost 5 bases, leaving 16 bases of the junction unmatched. The CDR3 runs to 17 residues. The germline V gene has CDR1 SGHAT and CDR2 FQNNGV. TCRdb's table, derived via immunoSEQ multiplex PCR, lists solely in-frame clones and lacks some. Altogether 720,000 or so clones are present, over 75% being singletons, with the ten largest covering 0.008% to 0.011%. The sample also formed part of further work on human thymus T cells. That publication notes: Obtained as resections during corrective heart surgery, the thymus tissue was then studied.

This TCR was recovered from a girl less than two years old with a congenital heart defect. Sequencing used thymocytes. V is TRBV11-2 and J is TRBJ1-1; TRBD1 aligns across 7 bases. In nucleotides, the CDR3 is TGTGCCAGCAGCGCACGACAGGGTTCTTCGGTTTGCACTGAAGCTTTCTTT. As protein: CASSARQGSSVCTEAFF.